This record covers a single T cell receptor (beta chain). The antigen is not known. In TCRdb, the reads were re-called with MiXCR into one record per CDR3 protein. Of about 920,000 distinct CDR3 sequences listed, about a third are singletons. This sample is part of a study of T cell repertoires in cytomegalovirus infection. The CDR3 has 10 residues. The V end lost 5 bases, the J end lost 7 bases, and 6 bases lay between the germline ends. The TCR comes from a human donor in good health (CMV status not recorded). Some clones in this sample may be carry-over from other donors' samples. Sequenced material: cultured CD8+ T cells from PBMCs, taken from culture after CMV antigen stimulation. The chain employs TRBV12-3 or TRBV12-4 and TRBJ2-7; D perhaps matches TRBD2 (5 bases). The CDR3 spells CASSPGEQYF. Here the CDR3 DNA reads TGTGCCAGCAGTCCGGGGGAGCAGTACTTC.